There are many counts of the clone carrying this TCR beta chain. Its antigen is not identified. V lost 2 bases, J lost 2 bases, and 21 bases lay in between. The CDR3 spans 18 residues. CDR1 and CDR2 (germline): SGHTA, FQGNSA. The sample is drawn from a study of T cell repertoires in cytomegalovirus infection. The overall study: Matching HLA type and CMV infection were both indicated by public TCR beta signatures.

Broader study findings: The ex vivo response showed dominance by HLA-C-restricted CMV-specific TCR beta clonotypes.

TCRdb used MiXCR to reprocess the reads, holding one entry per CDR3 protein. The sample holds hundreds of thousands of distinct CDR3 sequences, about two fifths seen once. The chain joins TRBV7-2 to TRBJ1-1; the D is unclear. The origin of this receptor is a human donor in good health (CMV status not recorded). Some clones in this sample may be carry-over from other donors' samples. The starting material was cultured PBMCs, obtained from culture after CMV antigen stimulation. Here the CDR3 DNA reads TGTGCCAGCAGCTTAATCCCGATGGAATCCGACGGAAACACTGAAGCTTTCTTT. It yields the protein CASSLIPMESDGNTEAFF.